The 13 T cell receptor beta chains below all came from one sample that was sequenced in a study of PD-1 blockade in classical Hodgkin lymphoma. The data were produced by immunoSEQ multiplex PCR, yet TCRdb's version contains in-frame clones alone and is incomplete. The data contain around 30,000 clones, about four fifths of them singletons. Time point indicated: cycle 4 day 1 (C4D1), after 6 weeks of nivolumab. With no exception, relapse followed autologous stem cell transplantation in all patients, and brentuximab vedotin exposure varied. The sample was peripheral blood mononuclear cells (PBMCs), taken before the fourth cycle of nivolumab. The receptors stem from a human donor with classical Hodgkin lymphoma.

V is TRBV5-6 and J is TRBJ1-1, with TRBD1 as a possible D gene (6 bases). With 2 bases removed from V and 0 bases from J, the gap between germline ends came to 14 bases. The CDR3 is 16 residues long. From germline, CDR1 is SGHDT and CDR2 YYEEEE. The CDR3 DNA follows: TGTGCCAGCAGCTTTTACGACAGGAGAATGAACACTGAAGCTTTCTTT. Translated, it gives CASSFYDRRMNTEAFF.

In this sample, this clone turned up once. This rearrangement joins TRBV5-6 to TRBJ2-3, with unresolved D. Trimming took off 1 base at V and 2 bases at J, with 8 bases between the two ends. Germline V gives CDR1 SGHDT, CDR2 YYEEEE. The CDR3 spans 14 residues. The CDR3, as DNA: TGTGCCAGCAGCTTGATGACCTCCACAGATACGCAGTATTTT. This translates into CASSLMTSTDTQYF.

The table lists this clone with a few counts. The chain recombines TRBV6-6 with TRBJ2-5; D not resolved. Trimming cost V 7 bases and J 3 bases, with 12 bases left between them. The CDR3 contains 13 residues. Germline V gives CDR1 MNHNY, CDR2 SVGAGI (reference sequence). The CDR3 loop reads CASTVLGEETQYF. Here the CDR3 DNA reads TGTGCCAGCACCGTTTTGGGCGAAGAGACCCAGTACTTC.

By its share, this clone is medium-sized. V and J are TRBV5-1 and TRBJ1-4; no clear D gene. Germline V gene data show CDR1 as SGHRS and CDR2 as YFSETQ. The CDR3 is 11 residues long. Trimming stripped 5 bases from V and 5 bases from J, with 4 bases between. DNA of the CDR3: TGCGCCAGCAGAAAGAATGAAAAACTGTTTTTT. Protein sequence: CASRKNEKLFF. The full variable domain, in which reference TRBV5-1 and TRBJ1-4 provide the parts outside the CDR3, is KAGVTQTPRYLIKTRGQQVTLSCSPISGHRSVSWYQQTPGQGLQFLFEYFSETQRNKGNFPGRFSGRQFSNSRSEMNVSTLELGDSALYLCASRKNEKLFFGSGTQLSVL.

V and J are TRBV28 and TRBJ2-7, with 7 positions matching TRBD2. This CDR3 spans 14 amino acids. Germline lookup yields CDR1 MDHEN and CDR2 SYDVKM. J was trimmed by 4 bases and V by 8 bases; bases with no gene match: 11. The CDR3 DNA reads TGTGCCAGCGGCCGTCGCGGGAGTGTTTACGAGCAGTACTTC. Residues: CASGRRGSVYEQYF.

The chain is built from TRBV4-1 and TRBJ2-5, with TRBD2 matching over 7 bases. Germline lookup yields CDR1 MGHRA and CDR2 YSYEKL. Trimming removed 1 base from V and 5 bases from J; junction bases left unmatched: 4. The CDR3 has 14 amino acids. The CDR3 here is CASSQAGGRETQYF. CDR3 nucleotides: TGCGCCAGCAGCCAAGCGGGAGGAAGGGAGACCCAGTACTTC.

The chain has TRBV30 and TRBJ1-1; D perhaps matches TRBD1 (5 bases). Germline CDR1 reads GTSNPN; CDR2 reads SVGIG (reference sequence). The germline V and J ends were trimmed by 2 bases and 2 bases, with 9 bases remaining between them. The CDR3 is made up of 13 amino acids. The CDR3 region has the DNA TGTGCCTGGAGTCGGACAACCAACACTGAAGCTTTCTTT. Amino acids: CAWSRTTNTEAFF. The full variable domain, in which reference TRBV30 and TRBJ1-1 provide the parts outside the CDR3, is SQTIHQWPATLVQPVGSPLSLECTVEGTSNPNLYWYRQAAGRGLQLLFYSVGIGQISSEVPQNLSASRPQDRQFILSSKKLLLSDSGFYLCAWSRTTNTEAFFGQGTRLTVV.

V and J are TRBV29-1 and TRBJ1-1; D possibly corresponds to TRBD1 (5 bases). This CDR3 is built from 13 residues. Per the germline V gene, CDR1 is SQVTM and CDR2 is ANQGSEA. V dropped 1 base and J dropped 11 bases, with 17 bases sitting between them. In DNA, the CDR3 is TGCAGCGTTGAAGTAGGCGGGGGGGGGATGGCTTTCTTT. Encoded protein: CSVEVGGGGMAFF.

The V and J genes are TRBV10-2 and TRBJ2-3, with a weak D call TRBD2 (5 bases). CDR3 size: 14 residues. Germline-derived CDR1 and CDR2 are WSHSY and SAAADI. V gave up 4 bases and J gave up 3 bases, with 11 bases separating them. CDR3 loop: CASSGSSRTDTQYF. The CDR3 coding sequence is TGCGCCAGCAGTGGGTCTAGCAGGACAGATACGCAGTATTTT.

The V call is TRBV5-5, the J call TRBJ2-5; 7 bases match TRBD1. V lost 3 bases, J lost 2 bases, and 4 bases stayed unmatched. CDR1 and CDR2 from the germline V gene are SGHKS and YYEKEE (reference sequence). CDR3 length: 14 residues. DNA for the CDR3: TGTGCCAGCAGCTCGACAGGGCGGCAAGAGACCCAGTACTTC. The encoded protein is CASSSTGRQETQYF.

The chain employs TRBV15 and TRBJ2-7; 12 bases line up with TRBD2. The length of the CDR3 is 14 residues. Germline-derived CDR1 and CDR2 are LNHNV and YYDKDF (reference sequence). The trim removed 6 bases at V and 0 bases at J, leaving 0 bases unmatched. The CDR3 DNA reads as TGTGCCACCAGGACTAGCGGGAGCTCCTACGAGCAGTACTTC. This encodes CATRTSGSSYEQYF.

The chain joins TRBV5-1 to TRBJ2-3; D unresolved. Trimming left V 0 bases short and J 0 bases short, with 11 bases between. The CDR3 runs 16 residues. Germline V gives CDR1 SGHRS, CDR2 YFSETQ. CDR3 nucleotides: TGCGCCAGCAGCTTGGCCCCGGGCCCAAGCACAGATACGCAGTATTTT. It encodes CASSLAPGPSTDTQYF.

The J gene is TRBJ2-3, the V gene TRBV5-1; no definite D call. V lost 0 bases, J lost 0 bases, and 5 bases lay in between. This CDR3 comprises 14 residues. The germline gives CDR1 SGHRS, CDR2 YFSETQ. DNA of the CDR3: TGCGCCAGCAGCTTGGAGAGGAGCACAGATACGCAGTATTTT. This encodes CASSLERSTDTQYF.